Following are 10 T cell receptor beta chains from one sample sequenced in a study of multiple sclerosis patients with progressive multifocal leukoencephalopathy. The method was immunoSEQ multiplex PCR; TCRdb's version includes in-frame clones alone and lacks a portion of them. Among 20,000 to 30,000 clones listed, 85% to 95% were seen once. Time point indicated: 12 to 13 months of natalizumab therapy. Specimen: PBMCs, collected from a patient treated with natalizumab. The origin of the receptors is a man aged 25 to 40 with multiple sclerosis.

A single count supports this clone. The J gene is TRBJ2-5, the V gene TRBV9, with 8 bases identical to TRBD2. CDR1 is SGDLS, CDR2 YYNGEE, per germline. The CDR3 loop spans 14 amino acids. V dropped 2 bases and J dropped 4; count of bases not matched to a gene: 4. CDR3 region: CASSVGLAGETQYF. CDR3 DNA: TGTGCCAGCAGCGTGGGGCTAGCGGGAGAGACCCAGTACTTC.

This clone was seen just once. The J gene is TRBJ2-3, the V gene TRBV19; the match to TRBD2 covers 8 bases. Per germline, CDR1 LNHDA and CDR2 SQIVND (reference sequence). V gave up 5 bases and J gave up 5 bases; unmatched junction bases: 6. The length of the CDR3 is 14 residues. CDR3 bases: TGTGCCAGTAGTCCCGTGGGGACTAGAGATACGCAGTATTTT. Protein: CASSPVGTRDTQYF. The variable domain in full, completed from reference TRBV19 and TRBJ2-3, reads DGGITQSPKYLFRKEGQNVTLSCEQNLNHDAMYWYRQDPGQGLRLIYYSQIVNDFQKGDIAEGYSVSREKKESFPLTVTSAQKNPTAFYLCASSPVGTRDTQYFGPGTRLTVL.

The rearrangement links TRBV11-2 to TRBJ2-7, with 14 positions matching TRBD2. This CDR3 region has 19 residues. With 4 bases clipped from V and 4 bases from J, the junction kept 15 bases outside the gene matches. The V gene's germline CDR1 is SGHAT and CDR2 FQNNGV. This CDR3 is CASSSPKSGLAGGGYEQYF. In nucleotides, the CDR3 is TGTGCCAGCAGCTCGCCAAAATCCGGACTAGCGGGAGGAGGATACGAGCAGTACTTC.

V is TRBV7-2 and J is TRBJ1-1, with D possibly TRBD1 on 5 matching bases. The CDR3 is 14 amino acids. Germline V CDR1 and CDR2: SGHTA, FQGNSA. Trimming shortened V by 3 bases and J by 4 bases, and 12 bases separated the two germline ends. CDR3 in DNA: TGTGCCAGCAGCTTTCTAGAGGGGAGCACTGAAGCTTTCTTT. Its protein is CASSFLEGSTEAFF.

In DNA form, the CDR3 reads TGCAGCGTGGGACTAGCGGTGGCGGGGGCAGATACGCAGTATTTT. Residues: CSVGLAVAGADTQYF. This rearrangement joins TRBV29-1 to TRBJ2-3; 11 bases align to TRBD2. With 6 bases clipped from V and 4 bases from J, the junction kept 9 bases outside the gene matches. This CDR3 is built from 15 residues. Germline-derived CDR1 and CDR2 are SQVTM and ANQGSEA.

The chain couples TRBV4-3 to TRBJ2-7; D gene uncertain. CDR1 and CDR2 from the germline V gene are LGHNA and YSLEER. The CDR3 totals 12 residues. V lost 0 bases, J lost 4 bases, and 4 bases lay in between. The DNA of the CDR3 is TGCGCCAGCAGCCAAGACAGTTACGAGCAGTACGTC. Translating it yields CASSQDSYEQYV.

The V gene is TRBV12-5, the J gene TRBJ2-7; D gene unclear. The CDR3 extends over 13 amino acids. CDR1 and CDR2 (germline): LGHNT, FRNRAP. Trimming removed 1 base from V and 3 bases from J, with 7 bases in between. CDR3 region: CASGLGTLYEQYF. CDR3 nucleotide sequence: TGTGCTAGTGGTTTGGGAACGCTCTACGAGCAGTACTTC.

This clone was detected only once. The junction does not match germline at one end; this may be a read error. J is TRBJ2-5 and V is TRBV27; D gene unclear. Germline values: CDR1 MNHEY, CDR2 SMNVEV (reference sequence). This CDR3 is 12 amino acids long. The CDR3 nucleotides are TGTGCCAGCTCCTCCGATCAAGGGACCCAGTACTTC. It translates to CASSSDQGTQYF.

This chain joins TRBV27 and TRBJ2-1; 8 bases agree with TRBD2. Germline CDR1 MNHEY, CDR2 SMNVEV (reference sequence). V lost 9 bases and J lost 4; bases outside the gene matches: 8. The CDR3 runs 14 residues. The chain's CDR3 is CASKILAEYNEQFF. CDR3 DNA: TGTGCCAGTAAAATACTAGCGGAGTACAATGAGCAGTTCTTC.

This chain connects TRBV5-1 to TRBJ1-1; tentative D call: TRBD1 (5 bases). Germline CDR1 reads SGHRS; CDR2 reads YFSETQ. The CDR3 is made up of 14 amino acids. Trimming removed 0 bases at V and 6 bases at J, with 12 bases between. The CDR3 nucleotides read TGCGCCAGCAGCTTGGGGCAGGGCGGCGCTGAAGCTTTCTTT. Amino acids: CASSLGQGGAEAFF.